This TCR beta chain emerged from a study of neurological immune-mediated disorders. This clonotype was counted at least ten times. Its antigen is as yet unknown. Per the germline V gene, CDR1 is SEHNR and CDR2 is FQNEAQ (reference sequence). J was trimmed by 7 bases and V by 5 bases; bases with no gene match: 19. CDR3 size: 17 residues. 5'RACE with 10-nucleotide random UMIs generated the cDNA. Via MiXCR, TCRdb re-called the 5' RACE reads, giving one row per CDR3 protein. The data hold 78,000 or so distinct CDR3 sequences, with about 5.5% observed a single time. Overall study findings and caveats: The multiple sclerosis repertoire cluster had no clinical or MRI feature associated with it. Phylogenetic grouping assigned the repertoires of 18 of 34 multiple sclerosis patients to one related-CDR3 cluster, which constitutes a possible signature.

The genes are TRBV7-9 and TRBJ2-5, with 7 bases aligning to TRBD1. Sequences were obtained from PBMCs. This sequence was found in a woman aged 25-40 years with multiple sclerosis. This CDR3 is CASSPGGLGIPLGTQYF. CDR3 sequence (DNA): TGTGCCAGCAGCCCAGGGGGTCTGGGGATTCCCCTCGGGACCCAGTACTTC.